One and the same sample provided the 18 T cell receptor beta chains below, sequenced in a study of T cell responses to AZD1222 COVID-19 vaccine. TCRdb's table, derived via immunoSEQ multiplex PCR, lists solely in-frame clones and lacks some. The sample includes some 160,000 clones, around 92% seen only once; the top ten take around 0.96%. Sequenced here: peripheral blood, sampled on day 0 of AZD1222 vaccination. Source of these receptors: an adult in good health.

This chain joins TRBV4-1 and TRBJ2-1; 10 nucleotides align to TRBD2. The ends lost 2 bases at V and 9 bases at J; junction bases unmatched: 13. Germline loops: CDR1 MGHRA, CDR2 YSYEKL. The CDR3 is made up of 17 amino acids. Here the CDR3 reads CASSQRGGLAPYSEQFF. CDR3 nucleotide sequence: TGCGCCAGCAGCCAAAGGGGGGGACTAGCGCCGTATAGTGAGCAGTTCTTC.

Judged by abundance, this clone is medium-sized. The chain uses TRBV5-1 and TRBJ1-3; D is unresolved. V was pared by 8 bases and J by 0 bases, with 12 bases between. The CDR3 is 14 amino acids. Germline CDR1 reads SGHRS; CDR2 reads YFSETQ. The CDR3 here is CASKELTSGNTIYF. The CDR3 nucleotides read TGCGCCAGTAAAGAATTAACCTCTGGAAACACCATATATTTT.

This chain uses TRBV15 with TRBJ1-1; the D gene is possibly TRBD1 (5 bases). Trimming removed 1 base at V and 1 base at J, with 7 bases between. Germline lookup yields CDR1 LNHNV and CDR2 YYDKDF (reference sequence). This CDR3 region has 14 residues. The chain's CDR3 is CATSRGTGNTEAFF. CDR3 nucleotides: TGTGCCACCAGCAGAGGAACAGGGAACACTGAAGCTTTCTTT.

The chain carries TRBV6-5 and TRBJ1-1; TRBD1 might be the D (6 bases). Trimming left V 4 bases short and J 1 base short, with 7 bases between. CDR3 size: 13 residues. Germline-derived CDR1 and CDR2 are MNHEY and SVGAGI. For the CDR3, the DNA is TGTGCCAGCAGTTTACAGGGGAACACTGAAGCTTTCTTT. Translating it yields CASSLQGNTEAFF.

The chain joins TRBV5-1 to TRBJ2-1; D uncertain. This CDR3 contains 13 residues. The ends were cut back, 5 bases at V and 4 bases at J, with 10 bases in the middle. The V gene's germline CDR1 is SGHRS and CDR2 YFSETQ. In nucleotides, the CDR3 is TGCGCCAGCAGTCCAACCTCATACAATGAGCAGTTCTTC. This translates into CASSPTSYNEQFF.

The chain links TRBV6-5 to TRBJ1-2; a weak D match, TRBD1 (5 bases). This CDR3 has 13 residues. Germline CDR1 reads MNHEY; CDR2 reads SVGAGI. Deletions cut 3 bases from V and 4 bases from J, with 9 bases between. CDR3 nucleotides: TGTGCCAGCAGTTATGGGGCAGTCTATGGCTACACCTTC. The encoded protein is CASSYGAVYGYTF.

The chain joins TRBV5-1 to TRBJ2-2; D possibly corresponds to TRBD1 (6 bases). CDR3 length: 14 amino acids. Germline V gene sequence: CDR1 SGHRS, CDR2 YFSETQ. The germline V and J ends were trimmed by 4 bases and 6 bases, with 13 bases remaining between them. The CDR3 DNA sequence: TGCGCCAGCAGCGCACAGGGTAGCTCCGGGGAGCTGTTTTTT. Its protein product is CASSAQGSSGELFF.

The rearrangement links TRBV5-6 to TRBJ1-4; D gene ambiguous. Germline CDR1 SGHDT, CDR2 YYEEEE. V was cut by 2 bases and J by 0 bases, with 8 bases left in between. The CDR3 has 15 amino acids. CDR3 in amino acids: CASSFIGATNEKLFF. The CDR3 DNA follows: TGTGCCAGCAGCTTCATCGGGGCAACTAATGAAAAACTGTTTTTT.

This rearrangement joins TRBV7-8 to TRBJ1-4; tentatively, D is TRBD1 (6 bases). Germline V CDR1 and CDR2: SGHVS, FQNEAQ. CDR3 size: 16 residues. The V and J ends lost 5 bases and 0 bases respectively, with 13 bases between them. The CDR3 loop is CASSVGGATTNEKLFF. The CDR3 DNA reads TGTGCCAGCAGCGTAGGGGGAGCAACAACTAATGAAAAACTGTTTTTT.

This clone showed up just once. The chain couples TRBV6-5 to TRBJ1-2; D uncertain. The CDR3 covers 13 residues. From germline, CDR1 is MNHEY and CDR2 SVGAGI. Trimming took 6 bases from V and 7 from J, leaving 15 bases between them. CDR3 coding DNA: TGTGCCAGCAGACTTATCGGGAAAGGTGGCTACACCTTC. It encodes CASRLIGKGGYTF.

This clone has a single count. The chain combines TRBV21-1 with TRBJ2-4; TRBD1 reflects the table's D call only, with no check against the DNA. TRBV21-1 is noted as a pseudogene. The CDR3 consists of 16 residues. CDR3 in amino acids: CASSRGQQAAKNIQYF. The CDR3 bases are TGTGCCAGCAGCAGGGGGCAGCAGGCGGCCAAAAACATTCAGTACTTC.

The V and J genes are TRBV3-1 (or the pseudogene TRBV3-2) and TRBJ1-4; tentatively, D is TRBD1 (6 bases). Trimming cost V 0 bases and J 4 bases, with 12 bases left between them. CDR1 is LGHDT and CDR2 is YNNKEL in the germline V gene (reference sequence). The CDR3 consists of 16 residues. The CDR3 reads CASSQDRGIVNEKLFF. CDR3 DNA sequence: TGTGCCAGCAGCCAAGATAGGGGGATCGTTAATGAAAAACTGTTTTTT.

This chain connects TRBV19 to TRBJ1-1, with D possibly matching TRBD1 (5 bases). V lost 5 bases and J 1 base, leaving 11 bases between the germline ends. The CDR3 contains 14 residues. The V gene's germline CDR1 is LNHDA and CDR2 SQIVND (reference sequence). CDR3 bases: TGTGCCAGTAGTTCTAGGGGCGGGAACACTGAAGCTTTCTTT. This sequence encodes CASSSRGGNTEAFF.

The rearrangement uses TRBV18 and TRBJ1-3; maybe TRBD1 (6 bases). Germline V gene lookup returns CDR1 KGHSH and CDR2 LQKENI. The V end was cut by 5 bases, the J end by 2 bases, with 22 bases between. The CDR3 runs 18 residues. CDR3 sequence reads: CASSALHSTGPPGNTIYF. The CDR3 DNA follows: TGTGCCAGCTCAGCCCTCCACTCGACAGGACCCCCTGGAAACACCATATATTTT.

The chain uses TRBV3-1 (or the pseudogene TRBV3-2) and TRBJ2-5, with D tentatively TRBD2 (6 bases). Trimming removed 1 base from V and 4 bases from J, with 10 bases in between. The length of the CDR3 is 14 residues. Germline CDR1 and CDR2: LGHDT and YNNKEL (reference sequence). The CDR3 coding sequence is TGTGCCAGCAGCCAAGCACTAGCCAGAGAGACCCAGTACTTC. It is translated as CASSQALARETQYF.

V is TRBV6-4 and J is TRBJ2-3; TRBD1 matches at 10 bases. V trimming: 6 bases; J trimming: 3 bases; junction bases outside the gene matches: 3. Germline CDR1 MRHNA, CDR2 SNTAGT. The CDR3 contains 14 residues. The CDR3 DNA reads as TGTGCCAGCAGCCCGGGACAGGGGACAGATACGCAGTATTTT. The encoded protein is CASSPGQGTDTQYF.

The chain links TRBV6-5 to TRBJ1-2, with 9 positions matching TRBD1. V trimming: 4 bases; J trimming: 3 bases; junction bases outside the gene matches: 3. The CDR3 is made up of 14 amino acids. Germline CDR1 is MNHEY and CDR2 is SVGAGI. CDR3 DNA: TGTGCCAGCAGTTTGACAGGGGGACACTATGGCTACACCTTC. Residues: CASSLTGGHYGYTF.

CDR3 DNA: TGTGCCAGCAGTGATTCAGGGGCTATCAGCTACAATGAGCAGTTCTTC. This translates into CASSDSGAISYNEQFF. This chain links TRBV6-1 with TRBJ2-1, with a tentative D call TRBD1 (6 bases). V was cut by 3 bases and J by 3 bases, with 15 bases left in between. The CDR3 consists of 16 residues. Germline CDR1 is MNHNS and CDR2 is SASEGT.